One sample yielded the 13 T cell receptor beta chains listed below, sequenced in a study of blood T cells in healthy people across ages. Primers used in a second PCR of roughly 6 to 11 cycles were a sample-barcoded 5' primer and a J-beta primer mix. Each CDR3 protein is one row after TCRdb ran MiXCR on the 5' RACE reads. The sample records around 1,000,000 distinct CDR3 sequences, less than 45% being singletons. The material sequenced was blood. The receptor source for this set is a man in his late teens or twenties in good health.

V is TRBV20-1 and J is TRBJ2-2; perhaps TRBD1 as D (6 bases). With 6 bases removed from V and 6 bases from J, the gap between germline ends came to 17 bases. The CDR3 runs to 14 residues. Germline V gene data show CDR1 as DFQATT and CDR2 as SNEGSKA (reference sequence). CDR3 residues: CSASRAGVPGELFF. CDR3 nucleotides: TGCAGTGCCTCCCGGGCAGGGGTTCCCGGGGAGCTGTTTTTT.

The chain recombines TRBV12-3 or TRBV12-4 with TRBJ2-7; D is tentatively TRBD1 or TRBD2 (6 bases each). V was clipped by 4 bases and J by 7 bases, with 11 bases between them. This CDR3 has 12 amino acids. Written as DNA, the CDR3 is TGTGCCAGCAGTTGGGGGGCCGGGGAGCAGTACTTC. This encodes CASSWGAGEQYF.

On this clonotype: An end of the junction does not agree with germline; a read error may underlie this. The chain couples TRBV27 to TRBJ1-5; D gene ambiguous. Germline V lookup: CDR1 MNHEY, CDR2 SMNVEV (reference sequence). CDR3 length: 13 amino acids. The CDR3 is CACSLSSGQPQHF. Here the CDR3 DNA reads TGTGCCTGCAGTTTATCTTCGGGTCAGCCCCAGCATTTT.

The chain couples TRBV12-3 or TRBV12-4 to TRBJ1-1, with no clear D. This CDR3 comprises 14 residues. V shed 6 bases and J shed 1 base, with 12 bases lying between them. The CDR3 nucleotides read TGTGCCAGCAGAACTGGCTACCGGAACACTGAAGCTTTCTTT. Residues: CASRTGYRNTEAFF.

The V and J genes are TRBV5-1 and TRBJ2-3; 11 nucleotides align to TRBD2. There are 16 residues in the CDR3. Germline assignment: CDR1 SGHRS and CDR2 YFSETQ. After removal of 4 bases from V and 6 bases from J, the junction contained 10 bases not matched to a gene. The CDR3 sequence is CASSSTSGSRVDTQYF. CDR3 in DNA: TGCGCCAGCAGCAGCACTAGCGGGAGCAGGGTTGATACGCAGTATTTT. Filled out from reference TRBV5-1 and TRBJ2-3, the complete variable domain reads KAGVTQTPRYLIKTRGQQVTLSCSPISGHRSVSWYQQTPGQGLQFLFEYFSETQRNKGNFPGRFSGRQFSNSRSEMNVSTLELGDSALYLCASSSTSGSRVDTQYFGPGTRLTVL.

The chain has TRBV20-1 and TRBJ1-1; D not resolved. V was shortened by 1 base and J by 6 bases, with 6 bases between the two germline ends. The CDR3 sequence is 11 residues long. Germline lookup yields CDR1 DFQATT and CDR2 SNEGSKA (reference sequence). The CDR3 loop is CSARGAPEAFF. CDR3 bases: TGCAGTGCTAGAGGAGCCCCTGAAGCTTTCTTT.

V gene TRBV28 combines with J gene TRBJ2-3, with D possibly matching TRBD2 (7 bases). The CDR3 consists of 15 residues. V was pared by 6 bases and J by 0 bases, with 13 bases between. Germline lookup yields CDR1 MDHEN and CDR2 SYDVKM. This CDR3 is CASRGGGPSTDTQYF. CDR3 bases: TGTGCCAGCAGAGGGGGGGGCCCTAGCACAGATACGCAGTATTTT.

This clonotype showed up just a few times. The chain carries TRBV12-3 or TRBV12-4 and TRBJ2-1; TRBD2 matches 12 bases. The CDR3 spans 15 residues. Trimming at V came to 6 bases and at J to 4 bases, leaving 4 bases not matched to a gene. For the CDR3, the DNA is TGTGCCAGCAGGCTAGCGGGGGGGAGATACAATGAGCAGTTCTTC. Translated: CASRLAGGRYNEQFF.

The chain carries TRBV27 and TRBJ1-6; TRBD1 matches at 8 bases. The germline V gene has CDR1 MNHEY and CDR2 SMNVEV (reference sequence). This CDR3 contains 15 residues. The V segment lost 3 bases and the J segment 9 bases; nucleotides outside the gene matches: 7. CDR3 sequence (DNA): TGTGCCAGCAGTTTCAACAGGGGGACGGGTTCACCCCTCCACTTT. As protein: CASSFNRGTGSPLHF.

This clonotype has just a few counts. Here the CDR3 reads CASSLDQPGNTIYF. CDR3 coding DNA: TGCGCCAGCAGCTTGGACCAGCCCGGAAACACCATATATTTT. The rearrangement links TRBV5-1 to TRBJ1-3; no definite D call. The V end lost 0 bases, the J end lost 4 bases, and 8 bases lay between the germline ends. The CDR3 is 14 residues long. CDR1 is SGHRS, CDR2 YFSETQ, per germline.

This clonotype occurred a few times. In nucleotides, the CDR3 is TGTGCCAGCAGCTTAGCAGCACTTACGAACTATGGCTACACCTTC. It codes for CASSLAALTNYGYTF. The chain uses TRBV7-9 and TRBJ1-2; D uncertain. CDR1 is SEHNR, CDR2 FQNEAQ, per germline (reference sequence). This CDR3 comprises 15 residues. V dropped 0 bases and J dropped 2 bases, with 10 bases sitting between them.

J is TRBJ1-1 and V is TRBV4-2; 8 nucleotides agree with TRBD1. The germline V gene encodes CDR1 LGHNA and CDR2 YNFKEQ. J gave up 6 bases and V 0 bases, and 6 bases lay outside the gene matches. The CDR3 spans 15 residues. The CDR3 loop reads CASSQDWTGLPEAFF. The DNA of the CDR3 is TGTGCCAGCAGCCAAGATTGGACAGGGCTCCCTGAAGCTTTCTTT.

The gene calls are TRBV29-1 and TRBJ2-1; perhaps TRBD1 as D (6 bases). V was clipped by 3 bases and J by 4 bases, with 16 bases between them. The V gene's germline CDR1 is SQVTM and CDR2 ANQGSEA. CDR3 length: 15 amino acids. The CDR3 region is CSVDEDRRTYNEQFF. Written as DNA, the CDR3 is TGCAGCGTTGATGAGGACAGACGGACTTACAATGAGCAGTTCTTC.